Shown below are 4 T cell receptor beta chains from a single sample sequenced in a study of T cells in tuberculosis. Some clones are missing from TCRdb's copy, which holds only in-frame ones; the method was immunoSEQ multiplex PCR. The sample lists about 38,000 clones; roughly 95% were seen once. Time point in this sample: new active TB diagnosis, blood taken before or within 7 days of starting treatment. The source was PBMCs, collected at tuberculosis diagnosis. These receptors all come from an adult with tuberculosis.

The V gene is TRBV7-2, the J gene TRBJ2-7, with D possibly TRBD1 on 6 matching bases. The CDR3 contains 14 residues. Germline loops: CDR1 SGHTA, CDR2 FQGNSA. Trimming shortened V by 5 bases and J by 3 bases, and 14 bases separated the two germline ends. The CDR3 DNA follows: TGTGCCAGCAGCCCGCCCCCAGGGGTCTACGAGCAGTACTTC. Translating it yields CASSPPPGVYEQYF. Full variable domain (outside the CDR3, taken from reference TRBV7-2 and TRBJ2-7): GAGVSQSPSNKVTEKGKDVELRCDPISGHTALYWYRQSLGQGLEFLIYFQGNSAPDKSGLPSDRFSAERTGGSVSTLTIQRTQQEDSAVYLCASSPPPGVYEQYFGPGTRLTVT.

The rearrangement joins TRBV12-5 to TRBJ2-2, with D hard to call. Looked up from germline, CDR1 is LGHNT and CDR2 is FRNRAP. The CDR3 extends over 13 amino acids. Trimming stripped 2 bases from V and 6 bases from J, with 7 bases between. The CDR3 DNA reads TGTGCTAGTGGTTTGCTGCGCTCCGGGGAGCTGTTTTTT. Translation: CASGLLRSGELFF. The whole variable domain, filled in from reference TRBV12-5 and TRBJ2-2, reads DARVTQTPRHKVTEMGQEVTMRCQPILGHNTVFWYRQTMMQGLELLAYFRNRAPLDDSGMPKDRFSAEMPDATLATLKIQPSEPRDSAVYFCASGLLRSGELFFGEGSRLTVL.

The chain employs TRBV6-5 and TRBJ1-2; TRBD1 might be the D (5 bases). The germline V and J ends were trimmed by 0 bases and 10 bases, with 15 bases remaining between them. From germline, CDR1 is MNHEY and CDR2 SVGAGI. The CDR3 loop spans 14 amino acids. The CDR3 region is CASSYSTGSRIYTF. The CDR3 nucleotides are TGTGCCAGCAGTTACTCCACAGGCTCCCGTATCTACACCTTC.

The count of this clone is one. The chain couples TRBV10-3 to TRBJ1-1; TRBD1 might be the D (5 bases). V lost 0 bases to trimming and J lost 3 bases, with 11 bases between them. Germline-derived CDR1 and CDR2 are ENHRY and SYGVKD. There are 15 residues in the CDR3. CDR3 nucleotide sequence: TGTGCCATCAGTGAGTCAAGGGGTGTGGACACTGAAGCTTTCTTT. It yields the protein CAISESRGVDTEAFF.